This T cell receptor (beta chain) came from a study of T cells in Graves' hyperthyroidism and ophthalmopathy. Overall study results and limits: A 13 V-J signature model discriminated ophthalmopathy versus stable hyperthyroidism. Blood held most thyroid clonotypes expanded above 0.001 frequency. Model predictions of ophthalmopathy came a median roughly 6.7 months before onset.

RNA transcripts yielded amplified TCR beta CDR3 regions. Using the HTBI primer set, a first-round RT-PCR was run on the TCR CDR3. TCRdb reprocessed the multiplex PCR reads via MiXCR and lists one record per CDR3 protein. Found here are roughly 510,000 distinct CDR3 sequences, 46% of them singletons; the top ten hold about two fifths. Germline V gene data show CDR1 as SGHRS and CDR2 as YFSETQ. The CDR3 runs to 15 residues. Trimming removed 1 base from V and 6 bases from J; junction bases left unmatched: 5. Points on this clonotype: Its antigen is not known.

The TCR comes from an adult woman with Graves' disease, either hyperthyroidism or ophthalmopathy (not recorded which). Sequences were obtained from peripheral blood or thyroid tissue (not recorded which). V gene TRBV5-1 combines with J gene TRBJ1-4; 8 bases line up with TRBD1. For the CDR3, the DNA is TGCGCCAGCAGCTTGCCGGACAGGGAGGATGAAAAACTGTTTTTT. Its translation is CASSLPDREDEKLFF.